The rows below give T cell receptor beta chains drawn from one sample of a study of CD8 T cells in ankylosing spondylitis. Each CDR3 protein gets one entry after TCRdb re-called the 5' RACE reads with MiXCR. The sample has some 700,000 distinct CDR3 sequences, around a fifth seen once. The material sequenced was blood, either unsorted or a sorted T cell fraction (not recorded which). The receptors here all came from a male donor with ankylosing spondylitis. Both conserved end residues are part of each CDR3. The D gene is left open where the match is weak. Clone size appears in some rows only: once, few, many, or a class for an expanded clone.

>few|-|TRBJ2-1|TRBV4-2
TGTGCCAGCAGCACCCGGGGGGCCCCTTCCAATGAGCAGTTCTTC
CASSTRGAPSNEQFF
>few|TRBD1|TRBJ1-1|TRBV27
TGTGCCAGCCGCCGGGACAGGGTCTTGAACACTGAAGCTTTCTTT
CASRRDRVLNTEAFF
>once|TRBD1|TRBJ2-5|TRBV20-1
TGCAGTGCTAGAGAGGACAGGGTAACAGAGACCCAGTACTTC
CSAREDRVTETQYF
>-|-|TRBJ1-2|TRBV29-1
TGCAGCGTCTCCACCCAAGGGACTATGAGCTACACCTTC
CSVSTQGTMSYTF
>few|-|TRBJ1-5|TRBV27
TGTGCCAGCAGGCGAATCATGGATCAGCCCCAGCATTTT
CASRRIMDQPQHF
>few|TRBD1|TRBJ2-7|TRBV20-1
TGCAGTGCTACCTTGACAGGGTCCTACGAGCAGTACTTC
CSATLTGSYEQYF
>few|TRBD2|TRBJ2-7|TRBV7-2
TGTGCCAGCAGCTCCGGACTAGTATCCTCCGAGCAGTACTTC
CASSSGLVSSEQYF
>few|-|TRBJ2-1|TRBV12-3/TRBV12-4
TGTGCCAGCAGTTATATTAGCTCCTACAATGAGCAGTTCTTC
CASSYISSYNEQFF
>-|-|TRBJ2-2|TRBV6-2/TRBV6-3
TGTGCCAGCAGTTACTCACTAGCCACCGGGGAGCTGTTTTTT
CASSYSLATGELFF
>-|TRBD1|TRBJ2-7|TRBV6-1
TGTGCCAGCAGAACAGACTTGGGACAGGGCTACGAGCAGTACTTC
CASRTDLGQGYEQYF
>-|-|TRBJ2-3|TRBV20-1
TGCAGTGCCGAGAGACGGAGCACAGATACGCAGTATTTT
CSAERRSTDTQYF
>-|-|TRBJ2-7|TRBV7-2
TGTGCCAGCAGCCCCAAGAACAGGCCTGTTTACGAGCAGTACTTC
CASSPKNRPVYEQYF
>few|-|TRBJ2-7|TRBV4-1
TGCGCCAGCAGCCAAGTAGGTGACTACGAGCAGTACTTC
CASSQVGDYEQYF
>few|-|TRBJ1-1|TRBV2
TGTGCCAGCAGGGGTGACAGCTTGAACACTGAAGCTTTCTTT
CASRGDSLNTEAFF
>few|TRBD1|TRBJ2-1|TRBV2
TGTGCCAGCAGTACCGGGACAGGGAGATACAATGAGCAGTTCTTC
CASSTGTGRYNEQFF
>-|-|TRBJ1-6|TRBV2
TGTGCCAGCAGTGAAGTAGCCAGGAATTCACCCCTCCACTTT
CASSEVARNSPLHF
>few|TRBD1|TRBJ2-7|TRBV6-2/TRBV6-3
TGTGCCAGCAGGTGGGGACAGTCAACCTACGAGCAGTACTTC
CASRWGQSTYEQYF
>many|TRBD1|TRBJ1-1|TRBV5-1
TGCGCCAGCAGCCCGTTGACAGGGAAGAACACTGAAGCTTTCTTT
CASSPLTGKNTEAFF
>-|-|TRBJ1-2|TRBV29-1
TGCAGCGTTTGGCGGGACTTAGTGGGCTACACCTTC
CSVWRDLVGYTF
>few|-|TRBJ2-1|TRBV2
TGTGCCAGCAGTGAGGTGGGGATGTACAATGAGCAGTTCTTC
CASSEVGMYNEQFF
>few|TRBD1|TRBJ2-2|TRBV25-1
TGTGCCAGCAGTGTTCGCCGGACAGGGGATACCGGGGAGCTGTTTTTT
CASSVRRTGDTGELFF
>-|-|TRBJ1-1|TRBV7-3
TGTGCCAGCAGCCCCCTGGGGGGAAGTAACACTGAAGCTTTCTTT
CASSPLGGSNTEAFF
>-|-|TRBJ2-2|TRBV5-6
TGTGCCAGCAGCTTGTTCTTAGAAGCGAACACCGGGGAGCTGTTTTTT
CASSLFLEANTGELFF
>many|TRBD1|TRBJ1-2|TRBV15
TGTGCCACCAGCGCGGGACAGCCTAATCACTATGGCTACACCTTC
CATSAGQPNHYGYTF
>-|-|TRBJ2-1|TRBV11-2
TGTGCCAGCAGCTTAGGAGGCACGGTGAATGAGCAGTTCTTC
CASSLGGTVNEQFF
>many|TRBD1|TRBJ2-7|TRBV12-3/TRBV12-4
TGTGCCAGCAGTTTGGGACAGTCACCGATGGACGAGCAGTACTTC
CASSLGQSPMDEQYF
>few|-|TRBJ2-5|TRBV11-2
TGTGCCAGCAGCTTTACCCGCGGGGAGACCCAGTACTTC
CASSFTRGETQYF
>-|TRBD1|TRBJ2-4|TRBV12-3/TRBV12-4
TGTGCCAGCAGTGGGGACAGGGGGGCCAAAAACATTCAGTACTTC
CASSGDRGAKNIQYF
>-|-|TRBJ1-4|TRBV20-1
TGCAGTGCGAGCACGGCAGGGGATTTGAGTAAACTGTTTTTT
CSASTAGDLSKLFF
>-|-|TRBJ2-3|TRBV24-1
TGTGCCACCAGTGTCGGCACAGGCGGCGCAGATACGCAGTATTTT
CATSVGTGGADTQYF
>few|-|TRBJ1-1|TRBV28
TGTGCCACCGATCAAGCGGGGGGAGGGATGAACACTGAAGCTTTCTTT
CATDQAGGGMNTEAFF
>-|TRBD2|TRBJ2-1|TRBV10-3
TGTGCCACCTCGGGACTAGCGGGGGACAATGAGCAGTTCTTC
CATSGLAGDNEQFF
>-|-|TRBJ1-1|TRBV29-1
TGCAGCGGAACCCGAAGGGGCACTGAAGCTTTCTTT
CSGTRRGTEAFF